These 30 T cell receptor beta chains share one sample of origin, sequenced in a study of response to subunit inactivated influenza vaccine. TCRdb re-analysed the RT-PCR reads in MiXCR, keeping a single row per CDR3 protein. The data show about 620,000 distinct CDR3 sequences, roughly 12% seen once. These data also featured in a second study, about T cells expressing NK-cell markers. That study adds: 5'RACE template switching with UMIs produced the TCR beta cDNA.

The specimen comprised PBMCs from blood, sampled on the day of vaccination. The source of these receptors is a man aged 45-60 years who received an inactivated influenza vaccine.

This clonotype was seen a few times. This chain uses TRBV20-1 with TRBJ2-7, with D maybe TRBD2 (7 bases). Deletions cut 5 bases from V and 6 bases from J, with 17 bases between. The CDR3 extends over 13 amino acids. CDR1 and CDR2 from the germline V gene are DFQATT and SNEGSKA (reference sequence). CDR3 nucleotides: TGCAGTGCTCCGCGGGGGCCACTACTCGAGCAGTACTTC. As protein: CSAPRGPLLEQYF.

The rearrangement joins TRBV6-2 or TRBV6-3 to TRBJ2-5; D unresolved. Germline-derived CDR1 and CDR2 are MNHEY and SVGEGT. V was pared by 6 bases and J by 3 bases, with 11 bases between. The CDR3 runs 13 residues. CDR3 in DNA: TGTGCCAGCAGACCCCCCGGAGAAGAGACCCAGTACTTC. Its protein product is CASRPPGEETQYF.

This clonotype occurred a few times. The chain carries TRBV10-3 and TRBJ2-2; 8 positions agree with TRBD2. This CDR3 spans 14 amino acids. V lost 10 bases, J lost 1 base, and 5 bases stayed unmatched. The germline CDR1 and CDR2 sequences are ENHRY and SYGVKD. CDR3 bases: TGTGCCACACAACTAGCGGAGAACACCGGGGAGCTGTTTTTT. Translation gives CATQLAENTGELFF.

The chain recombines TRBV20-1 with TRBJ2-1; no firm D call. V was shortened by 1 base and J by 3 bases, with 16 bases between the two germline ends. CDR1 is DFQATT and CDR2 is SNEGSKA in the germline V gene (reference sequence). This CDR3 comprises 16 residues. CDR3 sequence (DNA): TGCAGTGCTAGAGGAAGAGGCCGAAGCTTCTACAATGAGCAGTTCTTC. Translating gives CSARGRGRSFYNEQFF.

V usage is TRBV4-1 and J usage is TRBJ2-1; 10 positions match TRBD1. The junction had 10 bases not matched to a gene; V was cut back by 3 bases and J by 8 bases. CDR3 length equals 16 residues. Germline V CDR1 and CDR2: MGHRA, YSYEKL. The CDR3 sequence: CASSHQRGQGNDEQFF. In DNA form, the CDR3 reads TGCGCCAGCAGCCACCAGAGGGGACAGGGGAACGATGAGCAGTTCTTC.

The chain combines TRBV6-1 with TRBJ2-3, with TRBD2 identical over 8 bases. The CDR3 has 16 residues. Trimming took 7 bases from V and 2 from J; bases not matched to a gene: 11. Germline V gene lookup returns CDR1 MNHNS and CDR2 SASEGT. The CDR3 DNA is TGTGCCAGCACCGCGGGAGGTAGAATTCACACAGATACGCAGTATTTT. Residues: CASTAGGRIHTDTQYF.

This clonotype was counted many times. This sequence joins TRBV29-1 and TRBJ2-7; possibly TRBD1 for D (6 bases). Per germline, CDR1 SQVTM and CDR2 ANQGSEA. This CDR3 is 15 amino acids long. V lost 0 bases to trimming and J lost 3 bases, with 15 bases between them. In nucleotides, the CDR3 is TGCAGCGTTGAAGAGAGGGGGAGCCAGGACTACGAGCAGTACTTC. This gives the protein CSVEERGSQDYEQYF.

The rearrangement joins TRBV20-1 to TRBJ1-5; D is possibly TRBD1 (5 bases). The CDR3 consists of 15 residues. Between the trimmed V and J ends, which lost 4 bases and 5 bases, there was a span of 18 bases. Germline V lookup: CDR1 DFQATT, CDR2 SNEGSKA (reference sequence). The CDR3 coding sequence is TGCAGTGCTAAAGGGATCCGACAGTATTATCAGCCCCAGCATTTT. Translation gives CSAKGIRQYYQPQHF.

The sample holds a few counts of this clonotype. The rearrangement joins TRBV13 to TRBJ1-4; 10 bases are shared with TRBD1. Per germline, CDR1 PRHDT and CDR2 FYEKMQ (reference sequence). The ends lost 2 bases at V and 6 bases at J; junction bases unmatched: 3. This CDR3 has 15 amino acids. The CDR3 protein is CASSLRQGAYEKLFF. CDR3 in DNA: TGTGCCAGCAGCTTAAGACAGGGGGCTTATGAAAAACTGTTTTTT.

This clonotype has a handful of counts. Here the CDR3 DNA reads TGTGCCAGCAGCTCGGACAGGTTCACCTACGAGCAGTACTTC. Protein product: CASSSDRFTYEQYF. The gene calls are TRBV7-8 and TRBJ2-7, with 7 bases aligning to TRBD1. The CDR3 spans 14 residues. Germline V CDR1 and CDR2: SGHVS, FQNEAQ. Trimming removed 4 bases from V and 2 bases from J; junction bases left unmatched: 5. Using reference TRBV7-8 and TRBJ2-7 for the parts outside the CDR3, the full variable domain is GAGVSQSPRYKVAKRGQDVALRCDPISGHVSLFWYQQALGQGPEFLTYFQNEAQLDKSGLPSDRFFAERPEGSVSTLKIQRTQQEDSAVYLCASSSDRFTYEQYFGPGTRLTVT.

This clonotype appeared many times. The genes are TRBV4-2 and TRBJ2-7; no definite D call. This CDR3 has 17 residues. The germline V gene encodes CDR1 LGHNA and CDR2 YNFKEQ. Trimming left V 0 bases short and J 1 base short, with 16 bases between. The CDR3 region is CASSQDLPRAASYEQYF. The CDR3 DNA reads TGTGCCAGCAGCCAAGATCTTCCCCGGGCAGCGTCCTACGAGCAGTACTTC.

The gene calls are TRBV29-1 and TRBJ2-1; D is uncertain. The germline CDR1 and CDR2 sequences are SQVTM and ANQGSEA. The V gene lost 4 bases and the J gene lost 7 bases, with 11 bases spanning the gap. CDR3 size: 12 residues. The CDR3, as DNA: TGCAGCGTTGGTAAGGCCCGGAATGAGCAGTTCTTC. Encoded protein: CSVGKARNEQFF.

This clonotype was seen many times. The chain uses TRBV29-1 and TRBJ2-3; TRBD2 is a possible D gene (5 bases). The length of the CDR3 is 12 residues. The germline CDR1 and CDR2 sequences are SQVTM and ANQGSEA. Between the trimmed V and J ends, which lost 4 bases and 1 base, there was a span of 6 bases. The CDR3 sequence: CSVGAGTDTQYF. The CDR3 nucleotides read TGCAGCGTTGGAGCGGGCACAGATACGCAGTATTTT.

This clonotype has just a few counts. CDR3 nucleotide sequence: TGTGCCAGCAGCTTAGACAGATGGTCTGGAAACACCATATATTTT. Amino acid sequence: CASSLDRWSGNTIYF. This chain uses TRBV7-2 with TRBJ1-3; D unresolved. The V and J ends lost 1 base and 1 base respectively, with 8 bases between them. Germline V gene data show CDR1 as SGHTA and CDR2 as FQGNSA. The CDR3 has 15 amino acids.

The CDR3 sequence is CASSTGGTGILEQYF. CDR3 coding DNA: TGCGCCAGCAGCACTGGCGGGACAGGGATCCTCGAGCAGTACTTC. The chain combines TRBV5-1 with TRBJ2-7; 9 bases are shared with TRBD1. V trimming: 4 bases; J trimming: 6 bases; junction bases outside the gene matches: 11. CDR3 length: 15 amino acids. Germline assignment: CDR1 SGHRS and CDR2 YFSETQ.

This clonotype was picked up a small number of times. The CDR3 bases are TGTGCCAGCAGCCAAGATTGGGGACAGACTTTAACCTACGAGCAGTACTTC. Its translation is CASSQDWGQTLTYEQYF. V usage is TRBV4-2 and J usage is TRBJ2-7, with 7 bases lining up with TRBD1. The CDR3 length is 17 residues. The J segment lost 2 bases and the V segment lost 0 bases, leaving 10 bases of the junction unmatched. Germline assignment: CDR1 LGHNA and CDR2 YNFKEQ.

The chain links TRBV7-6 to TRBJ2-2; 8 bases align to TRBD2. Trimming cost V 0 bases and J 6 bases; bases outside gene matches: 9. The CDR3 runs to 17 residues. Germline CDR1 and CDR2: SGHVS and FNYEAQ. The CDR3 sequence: CASSLAVPGLGAGELFF. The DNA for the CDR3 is TGTGCCAGCAGCTTAGCGGTGCCGGGACTAGGTGCCGGGGAGCTGTTTTTT.

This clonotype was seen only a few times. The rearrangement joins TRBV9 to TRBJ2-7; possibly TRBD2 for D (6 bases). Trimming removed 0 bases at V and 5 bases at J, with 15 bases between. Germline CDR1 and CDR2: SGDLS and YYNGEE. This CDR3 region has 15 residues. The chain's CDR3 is CASSVVAGSLNEQYF. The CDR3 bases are TGTGCCAGCAGCGTAGTAGCCGGGAGTCTGAACGAGCAGTACTTC.

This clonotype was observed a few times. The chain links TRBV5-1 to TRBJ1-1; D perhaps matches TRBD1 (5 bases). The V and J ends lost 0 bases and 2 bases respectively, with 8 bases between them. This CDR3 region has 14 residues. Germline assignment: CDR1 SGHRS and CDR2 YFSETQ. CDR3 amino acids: CASSLVGDNTEAFF. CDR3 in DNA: TGCGCCAGCAGCTTGGTGGGGGACAACACTGAAGCTTTCTTT.

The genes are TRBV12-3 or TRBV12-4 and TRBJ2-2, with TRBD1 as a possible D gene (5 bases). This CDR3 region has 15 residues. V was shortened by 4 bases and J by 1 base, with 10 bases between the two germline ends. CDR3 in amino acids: CASSSYGQNTGELFF. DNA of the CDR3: TGTGCCAGCAGTTCATACGGACAGAACACCGGGGAGCTGTTTTTT.

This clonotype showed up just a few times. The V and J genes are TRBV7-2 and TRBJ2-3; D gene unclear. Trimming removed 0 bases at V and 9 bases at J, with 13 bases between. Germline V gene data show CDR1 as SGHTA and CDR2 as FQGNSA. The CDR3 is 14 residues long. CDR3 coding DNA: TGTGCCAGCAGCTTAGCGTCGCCAGACGGGACGCAGTATTTT. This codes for CASSLASPDGTQYF.

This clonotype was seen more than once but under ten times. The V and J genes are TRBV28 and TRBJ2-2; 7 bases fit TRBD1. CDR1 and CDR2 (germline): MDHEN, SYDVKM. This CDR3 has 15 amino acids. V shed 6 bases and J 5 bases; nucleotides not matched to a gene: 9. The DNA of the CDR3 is TGTGCCAGCAGGTTCCCAGGGGGATGGACCGGGGAGCTGTTTTTT. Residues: CASRFPGGWTGELFF.

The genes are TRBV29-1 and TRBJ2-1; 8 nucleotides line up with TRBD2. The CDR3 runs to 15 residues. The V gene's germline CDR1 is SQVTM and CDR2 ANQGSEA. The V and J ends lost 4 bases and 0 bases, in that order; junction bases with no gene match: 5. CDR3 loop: CSVASGGISYNEQFF. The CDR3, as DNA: TGCAGCGTTGCCTCGGGAGGGATCTCCTACAATGAGCAGTTCTTC.

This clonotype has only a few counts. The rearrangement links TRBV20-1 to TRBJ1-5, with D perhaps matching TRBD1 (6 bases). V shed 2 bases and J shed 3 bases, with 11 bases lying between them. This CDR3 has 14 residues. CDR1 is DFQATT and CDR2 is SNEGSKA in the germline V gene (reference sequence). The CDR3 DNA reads TGCAGTGCTAGACGGGGGGCGCCCAATCAGCCCCAGCATTTT. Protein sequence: CSARRGAPNQPQHF.

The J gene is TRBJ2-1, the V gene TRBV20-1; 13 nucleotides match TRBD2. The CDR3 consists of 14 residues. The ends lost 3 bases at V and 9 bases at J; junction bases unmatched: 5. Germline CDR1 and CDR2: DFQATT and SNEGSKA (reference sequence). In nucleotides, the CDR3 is TGCAGTGCTAGCGGACTAGCGGGAGTTTCTGAGCAGTTCTTC. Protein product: CSASGLAGVSEQFF.

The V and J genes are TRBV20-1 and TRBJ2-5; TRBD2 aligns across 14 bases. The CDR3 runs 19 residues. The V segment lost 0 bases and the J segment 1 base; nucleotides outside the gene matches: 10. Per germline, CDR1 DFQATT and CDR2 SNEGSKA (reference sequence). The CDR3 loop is CSARDRGTSGRVLQETQYF. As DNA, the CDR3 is TGCAGTGCTAGAGACAGGGGGACTAGCGGGAGAGTTCTCCAAGAGACCCAGTACTTC.

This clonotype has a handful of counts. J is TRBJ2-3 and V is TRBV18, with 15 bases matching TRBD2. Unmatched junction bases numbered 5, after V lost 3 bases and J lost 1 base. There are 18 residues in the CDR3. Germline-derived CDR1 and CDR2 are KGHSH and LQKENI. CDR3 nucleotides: TGTGCCAGCTCACCTGGACTAGCGGGGGGGCCCGGCACAGATACGCAGTATTTT. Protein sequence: CASSPGLAGGPGTDTQYF.

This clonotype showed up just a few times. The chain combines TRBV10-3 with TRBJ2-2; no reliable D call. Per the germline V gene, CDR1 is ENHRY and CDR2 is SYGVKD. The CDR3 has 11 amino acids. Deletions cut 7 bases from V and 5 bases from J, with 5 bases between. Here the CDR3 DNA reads TGTGCCATCAAAGAGACCGGGGAGCTGTTTTTT. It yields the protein CAIKETGELFF.

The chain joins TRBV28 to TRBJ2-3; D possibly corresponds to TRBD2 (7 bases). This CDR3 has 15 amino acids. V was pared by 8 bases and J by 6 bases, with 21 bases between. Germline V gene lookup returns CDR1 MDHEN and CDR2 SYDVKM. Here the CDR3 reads CASGEGGARSDTQYF. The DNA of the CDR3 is TGTGCCAGCGGGGAAGGGGGGGCGAGGTCTGATACGCAGTATTTT.

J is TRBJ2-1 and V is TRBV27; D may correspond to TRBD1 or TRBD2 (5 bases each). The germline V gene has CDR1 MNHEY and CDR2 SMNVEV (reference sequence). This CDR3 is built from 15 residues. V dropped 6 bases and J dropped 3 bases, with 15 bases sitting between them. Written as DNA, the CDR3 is TGTGCCAGCAGCTCCGGGACGAGGAACTACAATGAGCAGTTCTTC. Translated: CASSSGTRNYNEQFF.